Each of the 2 T cell receptor beta chains below was sequenced from the same sample in a study of OX40 agonist ivuxolimab in advanced cancers. Profiled with immunoSEQ multiplex PCR; TCRdb holds only in-frame clones, not every one. The profile covers tens of thousands of clones, with roughly 89% appearing a single time and approximately 0.36% taken by the ten largest. Sequencing used CD4+ or CD8+ T cells sorted from blood, obtained in a trial of the OX40 agonist ivuxolimab. The receptors come from an adult with an advanced solid tumor such as melanoma, head and neck, liver or kidney cancer.

J is TRBJ1-1 and V is TRBV10-3, with a tentative D call TRBD1 (6 bases). V lost 6 bases, J lost 1 base, and 15 bases lay in between. The CDR3 has 15 amino acids. Germline assignment: CDR1 ENHRY and CDR2 SYGVKD. CDR3 DNA sequence: TGTGCCATCAGCAAAGGTGGGGGCCCGAACACTGAAGCTTTCTTT. Residues: CAISKGGGPNTEAFF.

The chain has TRBV4-2 and TRBJ2-2; 8 nucleotides match TRBD2. Trimming removed 1 base from V and 4 bases from J; junction bases left unmatched: 5. CDR3 length: 16 residues. The germline gives CDR1 LGHNA, CDR2 YNFKEQ. The CDR3 DNA follows: TGTGCCAGCAGCCAAGCGGGGGGGTTTATCACCGGGGAGCTGTTTTTT. The encoded protein is CASSQAGGFITGELFF.